These T cell receptor beta chains were read from a single sample in a study of shared clonotypes between healthy human individuals. Some clones are missing from TCRdb's copy, which holds only in-frame ones; the method was immunoSEQ multiplex PCR. This sample has about 610,000 clones, with 97% found just once. Sequencing was done on a sample of naive CD4+ T cells sorted from blood. The receptors derive from a woman aged 25 to 45 in good health. The conserved cysteine and the conserved F or W are not part of the CDR3 here. Not all rows give a size; the values are once, few, many and, for expanded clones, a class.

abundance: NA
v_gene: TRBV19
j_gene: TRBJ2-7
CDR3aa: ASMRGTGTYEQY

abundance: NA
v_gene: TRBV28
j_gene: TRBJ2-3
CDR3aa: ATTFSGAQRGTDTQY

abundance: NA
v_gene: TRBV21-1
j_gene: TRBJ2-1
CDR3aa: ASSIRRVTSGSSEGYNEQF

abundance: NA
v_gene: TRBV5-1
j_gene: TRBJ2-2
CDR3aa: ASSPTSGATGELF

abundance: NA
v_gene: TRBV18
j_gene: TRBJ2-3
CDR3aa: ASSPSAGTDTQY

abundance: NA
v_gene: TRBV19
j_gene: TRBJ2-5
CDR3aa: ASSMGLAGDPETQY

abundance: NA
v_gene: TRBV5-8
j_gene: TRBJ2-7
CDR3aa: ASSLVGANAYEQY

abundance: NA
v_gene: TRBV7-2
j_gene: TRBJ2-1
CDR3aa: ASSSSGTSQF

abundance: NA
v_gene: TRBV28
j_gene: TRBJ1-1
CDR3aa: ASSSPLNLNTEAF

abundance: NA
v_gene: TRBV7-9
j_gene: TRBJ1-6
CDR3aa: ASSWTGETGSPLH

abundance: NA
v_gene: TRBV4-1
j_gene: TRBJ2-2
CDR3aa: ASSQDPPSGRPSSGELF

abundance: NA
v_gene: TRBV29-1
j_gene: TRBJ2-5
CDR3aa: SVFKTGELQETQY

abundance: NA
v_gene: TRBV6-5
j_gene: TRBJ1-2
CDR3aa: ASSPTRTALGYT

abundance: NA
v_gene: TRBV27
j_gene: TRBJ2-2
CDR3aa: ASSSGTGWAGELF

abundance: NA
v_gene: TRBV30
j_gene: TRBJ2-3
CDR3aa: AWSNGLAGDTDTQY

abundance: NA
v_gene: TRBV4-1
j_gene: TRBJ2-2
CDR3aa: ASSLHRLGGTGELF

abundance: NA
v_gene: TRBV20-1
j_gene: TRBJ2-1
CDR3aa: SASWTNEQF

abundance: NA
v_gene: TRBV10-3
j_gene: TRBJ2-1
CDR3aa: AIRPTGPTSGALGMLYNEQF

abundance: NA
v_gene: TRBV28
j_gene: NA
CDR3aa: ASSSGGGTGYEQY

abundance: NA
v_gene: TRBV19
j_gene: TRBJ2-5
CDR3aa: ASRGTSGRMETQY

abundance: once
v_gene: TRBV18
j_gene: TRBJ1-5
CDR3aa: ASSPVGNSNQPQH

abundance: NA
v_gene: TRBV25-1
j_gene: TRBJ2-3
CDR3aa: ASIGTAHGTDTQY

abundance: NA
v_gene: TRBV9
j_gene: TRBJ2-1
CDR3aa: ASSVSVSGRDYNEQF

abundance: NA
v_gene: TRBV6-1
j_gene: TRBJ1-5
CDR3aa: ASSDPGLETQPQH

abundance: NA
v_gene: TRBV7-9
j_gene: TRBJ2-7
CDR3aa: ASKADSYEQY

abundance: NA
v_gene: TRBV7-2
j_gene: TRBJ1-2
CDR3aa: ASSLGSPGEWGGYT

abundance: NA
v_gene: TRBV18
j_gene: TRBJ1-2
CDR3aa: ASSPREGTGGGYGYT

abundance: once
v_gene: TRBV29-1
j_gene: TRBJ2-5
CDR3aa: SVEGQALRETQY

abundance: few
v_gene: TRBV18
j_gene: TRBJ1-5
CDR3aa: ASSLTDSNQPQH

abundance: NA
v_gene: TRBV5-4
j_gene: TRBJ2-7
CDR3aa: ASSLKTGEDYEQY

abundance: NA
v_gene: TRBV5-1
j_gene: TRBJ2-7
CDR3aa: ASSLDFPGSGEQY

abundance: NA
v_gene: TRBV28
j_gene: TRBJ1-5
CDR3aa: ASSWARATQGNQPQH

abundance: NA
v_gene: TRBV6-5
j_gene: TRBJ1-5
CDR3aa: ASSYSRGINQPQH

abundance: once
v_gene: TRBV6-5
j_gene: TRBJ1-3
CDR3aa: ASTPAGSGNTIY

abundance: NA
v_gene: TRBV7-3
j_gene: TRBJ2-1
CDR3aa: ASSFSVGRGRNEQF

abundance: once
v_gene: TRBV12-1
j_gene: TRBJ2-1
CDR3aa: ASSWAAGDAGEQF

abundance: once
v_gene: TRBV28
j_gene: TRBJ2-6
CDR3aa: ASSDRSSGANVLT

abundance: NA
v_gene: TRBV7-9
j_gene: TRBJ1-2
CDR3aa: ASSQGAGYT

abundance: once
v_gene: TRBV28
j_gene: TRBJ2-2
CDR3aa: ASTTQDPGELF

abundance: NA
v_gene: TRBV4-1
j_gene: TRBJ1-4
CDR3aa: ASSQDRGTGDNEKLF

abundance: NA
v_gene: TRBV5-1
j_gene: TRBJ2-7
CDR3aa: ASSFGSGEAYEQY

abundance: NA
v_gene: TRBV6-6
j_gene: TRBJ1-1
CDR3aa: ASSYSGARTEAF

abundance: NA
v_gene: TRBV7-6
j_gene: TRBJ2-7
CDR3aa: ASSLLQWRETSYEQY

abundance: once
v_gene: TRBV7-3
j_gene: TRBJ2-1
CDR3aa: ASSSGPPNEQF

abundance: NA
v_gene: TRBV7-9
j_gene: TRBJ1-2
CDR3aa: ASSPTIGYT

abundance: NA
v_gene: TRBV5-1
j_gene: TRBJ2-6
CDR3aa: ASSAQGWTGANVLT

abundance: NA
v_gene: TRBV27
j_gene: TRBJ2-1
CDR3aa: ASSLSVRNEQF

abundance: NA
v_gene: TRBV4-2
j_gene: TRBJ2-5
CDR3aa: ASSQGGGGLLQETQY

abundance: NA
v_gene: TRBV7-9
j_gene: TRBJ2-3
CDR3aa: ASSLEATDTQY

abundance: NA
v_gene: TRBV4-1
j_gene: TRBJ1-1
CDR3aa: ASSSPGKVDTEAF

abundance: NA
v_gene: TRBV30
j_gene: TRBJ2-2
CDR3aa: AWLGTGELF

abundance: NA
v_gene: TRBV5-1
j_gene: TRBJ2-3
CDR3aa: ASSGAGTGGGGFTDTQY

abundance: NA
v_gene: TRBV6-5
j_gene: TRBJ1-5
CDR3aa: ASSKDGHSNQPQH

abundance: NA
v_gene: TRBV6-6
j_gene: TRBJ2-5
CDR3aa: ASSYSSATQY

abundance: NA
v_gene: TRBV28
j_gene: TRBJ1-1
CDR3aa: ASSSNLQSGTGTEAF

abundance: once
v_gene: TRBV6-5
j_gene: TRBJ1-2
CDR3aa: ASSYSWGNGYT

abundance: once
v_gene: TRBV6-1
j_gene: TRBJ2-5
CDR3aa: ASILAGVQETQY

abundance: NA
v_gene: TRBV28
j_gene: TRBJ2-3
CDR3aa: ASSLDLTDTQY

abundance: NA
v_gene: TRBV11-2
j_gene: TRBJ1-2
CDR3aa: ASSLFRGYT

abundance: NA
v_gene: TRBV19
j_gene: TRBJ1-5
CDR3aa: ASSKQGLGQPQH